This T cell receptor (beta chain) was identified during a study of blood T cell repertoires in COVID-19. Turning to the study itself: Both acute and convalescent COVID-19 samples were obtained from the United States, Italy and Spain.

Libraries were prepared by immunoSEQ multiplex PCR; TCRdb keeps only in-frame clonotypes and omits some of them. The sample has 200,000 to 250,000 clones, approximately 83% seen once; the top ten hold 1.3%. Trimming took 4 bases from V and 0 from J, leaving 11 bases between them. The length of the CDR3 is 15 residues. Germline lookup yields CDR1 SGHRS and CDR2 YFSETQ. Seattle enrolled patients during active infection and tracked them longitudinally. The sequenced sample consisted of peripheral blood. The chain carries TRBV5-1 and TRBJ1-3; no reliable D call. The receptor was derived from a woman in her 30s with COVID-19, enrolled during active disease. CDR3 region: CASSPTLGSGNTIYF. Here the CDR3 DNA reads TGCGCCAGCAGCCCGACACTTGGCTCTGGAAACACCATATATTTT.